The 30 T cell receptor beta chains reported below all come from one sample, sequenced in a study of blood T cell repertoires in COVID-19. TCRdb's table, derived via immunoSEQ multiplex PCR, lists solely in-frame clones and lacks some. This sample has about 170,000 clones, with more than 85% found just once. Sequencing used peripheral blood. The receptors were gathered from a woman of 80 years or more with COVID-19, enrolled during active disease.

The rearrangement links TRBV28 to TRBJ1-4; 8 bases are shared with TRBD1. Germline CDR1 and CDR2: MDHEN and SYDVKM. The CDR3 runs 15 residues. V shed 8 bases and J 7 bases; nucleotides not matched to a gene: 12. CDR3 nucleotides: TGTGCCAGCGGGAATTCAGGGGGCCTAGGTGAAAAACTGTTTTTT. Encoded protein: CASGNSGGLGEKLFF.

As for this clone: One junction end does not reproduce the germline sequence, and a read error may be involved. The rearrangement uses TRBV28 and TRBJ1-4; 7 bases fit TRBD1. The germline CDR1 and CDR2 sequences are MDHEN and SYDVKM. The CDR3 is 16 amino acids. In DNA, the CDR3 is TGTGCCACCAGTAGTATCCCGACAGGGCTTAATGAAAAACTGTTTTTT. This encodes CATSSIPTGLNEKLFF.

The chain has TRBV6-5 and TRBJ1-1; D remains unclear. The CDR3 runs 14 residues. Germline CDR1 MNHEY, CDR2 SVGAGI. V was clipped by 5 bases and J by 1 base, with 11 bases between them. The CDR3 loop is CASSHPEGNTEAFF. In DNA form, the CDR3 reads TGTGCCAGCAGTCACCCCGAGGGGAACACTGAAGCTTTCTTT.

V gene TRBV27 combines with J gene TRBJ1-1; TRBD1 aligns across 7 bases. The CDR3 spans 13 residues. Germline V gene sequence: CDR1 MNHEY, CDR2 SMNVEV (reference sequence). V gave up 5 bases and J gave up 4 bases; unmatched junction bases: 4. The CDR3 here is CASSVYRGTEAFF. CDR3 sequence (DNA): TGTGCCAGCAGTGTATACAGGGGCACTGAAGCTTTCTTT.

The V and J genes are TRBV5-1 and TRBJ2-3; D gene unclear. The CDR3 spans 15 residues. The germline V and J ends were trimmed by 0 bases and 1 base, with 9 bases remaining between them. The germline gives CDR1 SGHRS, CDR2 YFSETQ. The CDR3: CASSLDSQGTDTQYF. The CDR3 nucleotides are TGCGCCAGCAGCTTGGATTCTCAGGGCACAGATACGCAGTATTTT.

The chain has TRBV29-1 and TRBJ2-7, with 9 bases aligning to TRBD1. The V gene's germline CDR1 is SQVTM and CDR2 ANQGSEA. The V segment lost 5 bases and the J segment 8 bases; nucleotides outside the gene matches: 13. The CDR3 covers 14 residues. CDR3 coding DNA: TGCAGCGTTAGTCCGACAGGGGGTATTTTCCAGCAGTACTTC. It codes for CSVSPTGGIFQQYF.

V gene TRBV6-5 combines with J gene TRBJ1-5; D is possibly TRBD1 (6 bases). The V gene's germline CDR1 is MNHEY and CDR2 SVGAGI. V lost 6 bases and J lost 4, with 10 bases in between. This CDR3 is 13 amino acids long. The CDR3, as DNA: TGTGCCAGCAGGCAGGGGAATAATCAGCCCCAGCATTTT. It translates to CASRQGNNQPQHF.

This sequence joins TRBV28 and TRBJ1-2; D is uncertain. The CDR3 spans 14 residues. The germline CDR1 and CDR2 sequences are MDHEN and SYDVKM. V dropped 3 bases and J dropped 8 bases, with 16 bases sitting between them. CDR3 region: CASSFGILGAGYTF. DNA for the CDR3: TGTGCCAGCAGTTTCGGTATCTTGGGCGCCGGCTACACCTTC.

The rearrangement uses TRBV4-3 and TRBJ2-1; D is possibly TRBD2 (6 bases). In germline, CDR1 is LGHNA, CDR2 YSLEER. Trimming pared 3 bases from V and 6 bases from J, leaving 27 bases between. This CDR3 has 19 amino acids. CDR3 protein: CASSQGGGGVKGWGNEQFF. CDR3 coding DNA: TGCGCCAGCAGCCAGGGGGGTGGAGGGGTAAAAGGGTGGGGCAATGAGCAGTTCTTC.

The rearrangement uses TRBV28 and TRBJ2-5; 10 positions match TRBD2. Germline-derived CDR1 and CDR2 are MDHEN and SYDVKM. CDR3 length: 14 residues. The V segment lost 9 bases and the J segment 4 bases; nucleotides outside the gene matches: 8. CDR3: CASSASGRLETQYF. The CDR3 nucleotides read TGTGCCAGTTCGGCTAGCGGGAGATTAGAGACCCAGTACTTC.

This sequence joins TRBV6-2 or TRBV6-3 and TRBJ2-7; 10 bases line up with TRBD1. This CDR3 contains 15 residues. Trimming removed 5 bases from V and 12 bases from J; junction bases left unmatched: 16. Germline lookup yields CDR1 MNHEY and CDR2 SVGEGT. The CDR3 region has the DNA TGTGCCAGCAGTCGCAGGGGTACCGGGACAGGGGTCCGGTACTTC. Translating it yields CASSRRGTGTGVRYF.

A single count supports this clone. The chain recombines TRBV19 with TRBJ2-2; TRBD1 might be the D (5 bases). The V gene's germline CDR1 is LNHDA and CDR2 SQIVND (reference sequence). The CDR3 is 15 residues long. V dropped 3 bases and J dropped 1 base, with 9 bases sitting between them. The CDR3, as DNA: TGTGCCAGTAGTATGAGGCAGGGGAACACCGGGGAGCTGTTTTTT. This sequence encodes CASSMRQGNTGELFF.

The CDR3 region is CASSVVDRISGANVLTF. In nucleotides, the CDR3 is TGTGCCAGCAGCGTAGTGGACAGAATCTCTGGGGCCAACGTCCTGACTTTC. The chain is built from TRBV9 and TRBJ2-6; D possibly corresponds to TRBD1 (6 bases). V lost 0 bases, J lost 0 bases, and 10 bases lay in between. Germline-derived CDR1 and CDR2 are SGDLS and YYNGEE. The CDR3 extends over 17 amino acids.

The V call is TRBV27, the J call TRBJ2-1; 8 nucleotides align to TRBD2. This CDR3 is built from 16 residues. Germline V gives CDR1 MNHEY, CDR2 SMNVEV (reference sequence). Trimming took 3 bases from V and 4 from J; bases not matched to a gene: 8. CDR3 region: CASSLGGGRQYNEQFF. The CDR3 nucleotides are TGTGCCAGCAGTTTGGGGGGCGGGAGGCAGTACAATGAGCAGTTCTTC.

The CDR3 spells CASSSPTGNAFF. DNA of the CDR3: TGTGCCAGCAGTTCCCCAACAGGGAATGCTTTCTTT. The gene calls are TRBV6-5 and TRBJ1-1, with a tentative D call TRBD1 (6 bases). In germline, CDR1 is MNHEY, CDR2 SVGAGI. This CDR3 is built from 12 residues. V was clipped by 4 bases and J by 11 bases, with 14 bases between them.

This clone was seen just once. V gene TRBV10-3 combines with J gene TRBJ2-1; 10 bases fit TRBD2. CDR3 size: 13 residues. Germline trimming cut 8 bases from V and 5 bases from J; bases unmatched to any gene: 3. Germline CDR1 is ENHRY and CDR2 is SYGVKD. The CDR3 DNA reads as TGTGCCATCGCCCTAGCGGGGGACAATGAGCAGTTCTTC. Protein: CAIALAGDNEQFF.

The rearrangement links TRBV7-2 to TRBJ1-2; 9 positions agree with TRBD1. Germline trimming cut 6 bases from V and 0 bases from J; bases unmatched to any gene: 2. The CDR3 covers 14 residues. Germline CDR1 is SGHTA and CDR2 is FQGNSA. The CDR3 DNA reads as TGTGCCAGCAGATGGACAGGGGCTAACTATGGCTACACCTTC. Translated, it gives CASRWTGANYGYTF.

V usage is TRBV5-6 and J usage is TRBJ2-1; D perhaps matches TRBD2 (6 bases). Germline CDR1 is SGHDT and CDR2 is YYEEEE. Trimming took 5 bases from V and 3 from J, leaving 21 bases between them. The CDR3 loop spans 17 amino acids. The CDR3: CASRNEGLPARYNEQFF. CDR3 in DNA: TGTGCCAGCAGAAACGAGGGACTTCCAGCACGCTACAATGAGCAGTTCTTC.

The CDR3 sequence is CASKGGANEKLFF. The DNA for the CDR3 is TGTGCCAGCAAGGGGGGGGCGAACGAAAAACTGTTTTTT. The V call is TRBV27, the J call TRBJ1-4, with D possibly being TRBD1 (6 bases). The CDR3 runs to 13 residues. Trimming left V 7 bases short and J 8 bases short, with 14 bases between. Germline V gene sequence: CDR1 MNHEY, CDR2 SMNVEV (reference sequence).

The V and J genes are TRBV10-3 and TRBJ1-1; no definite D call. CDR3 length equals 13 residues. V lost 6 bases to trimming and J lost 5 bases, with 13 bases between them. Germline CDR1 reads ENHRY; CDR2 reads SYGVKD. The DNA for the CDR3 is TGTGCCATCAGGGCGGAGGGAGGGACTGAAGCTTTCTTT. Translation: CAIRAEGGTEAFF.

This sequence joins TRBV29-1 and TRBJ2-1, with D uncertain. CDR3 size: 12 residues. Germline CDR1 SQVTM, CDR2 ANQGSEA. Trimming pared 1 base from V and 7 bases from J, leaving 8 bases between. The CDR3 reads CSVEVAPNEQFF. The CDR3 DNA sequence: TGCAGCGTTGAAGTAGCCCCAAATGAGCAGTTCTTC.

The V and J genes are TRBV28 and TRBJ2-7; 12 positions agree with TRBD2. The CDR3 consists of 14 residues. The J segment lost 7 bases and the V segment lost 6 bases, leaving 7 bases of the junction unmatched. Looked up from germline, CDR1 is MDHEN and CDR2 is SYDVKM. CDR3 DNA sequence: TGTGCCAGCAGGCTAGCGGGAGGGCCAGGTGAGCAGTACTTC. Its translation: CASRLAGGPGEQYF.

The chain has TRBV19 and TRBJ2-3, with unresolved D. CDR3 size: 15 residues. Germline V gene sequence: CDR1 LNHDA, CDR2 SQIVND (reference sequence). V dropped 6 bases and J dropped 0 bases, with 13 bases sitting between them. The CDR3 nucleotides read TGTGCCAGTAGGTCCGCTATGACTAGCACAGATACGCAGTATTTT. Amino acids: CASRSAMTSTDTQYF.

This chain connects TRBV6-1 to TRBJ2-3; 12 bases align to TRBD2. The ends lost 1 base at V and 2 bases at J; junction bases unmatched: 10. Looked up from germline, CDR1 is MNHNS and CDR2 is SASEGT. This CDR3 is built from 19 residues. CDR3 protein: CASSEGLAGVGQLTDTQYF. CDR3 bases: TGTGCCAGCAGTGAAGGACTAGCGGGAGTCGGACAACTCACAGATACGCAGTATTTT.

This chain links TRBV28 with TRBJ1-4, with a possible D match to TRBD1 (5 bases). The CDR3 is 15 residues long. Germline CDR1 is MDHEN and CDR2 is SYDVKM. V dropped 2 bases and J dropped 7 bases, with 14 bases sitting between them. The CDR3, as DNA: TGTGCCAGCAGTTTAACCGGGGGGTATGGTGAAAAACTGTTTTTT. Residues: CASSLTGGYGEKLFF. The whole variable domain, remainder taken from reference TRBV28 and TRBJ1-4, is DVKVTQSSRYLVKRTGEKVFLECVQDMDHENMFWYRQDPGLGLRLIYFSYDVKMKEKGDIPEGYSVSREKKERFSLILESASTNQTSMYLCASSLTGGYGEKLFFGSGTQLSVL.

The V gene is TRBV11-2, the J gene TRBJ1-6; D is unclear. The germline V gene encodes CDR1 SGHAT and CDR2 FQNNGV. V was shortened by 6 bases and J by 6 bases, with 12 bases between the two germline ends. The CDR3 has 14 amino acids. The CDR3 DNA reads as TGTGCCAGCAGTTACGACACGGCTAATTCACCCCTCCACTTT. Translation gives CASSYDTANSPLHF.

The rearrangement links TRBV10-1 to TRBJ1-1; D is uncertain. V was pared by 2 bases and J by 5 bases, with 12 bases between. The CDR3 length is 14 residues. The germline V gene encodes CDR1 WNHNN and CDR2 SYGVQD (reference sequence). CDR3 DNA sequence: TGCGCCAGCAGTGAGGGGCCTTGTCGAACTGAAGCTTTCTTT. It specifies CASSEGPCRTEAFF.

V gene TRBV6-2 or TRBV6-3 combines with J gene TRBJ1-2; 7 nucleotides align to TRBD1. The CDR3 is 13 residues long. Trimming took 6 bases from V and 2 from J; bases not matched to a gene: 3. CDR1 is MNHEY and CDR2 is SVGEGT in the germline V gene. CDR3 residues: CASSLRGNYGYTF. In DNA form, the CDR3 reads TGTGCCAGCAGCCTCAGGGGGAACTATGGCTACACCTTC.

The chain uses TRBV7-2 and TRBJ2-1; D is perhaps TRBD2 (5 bases). The germline V gene has CDR1 SGHTA and CDR2 FQGNSA. The length of the CDR3 is 15 residues. V was shortened by 1 base and J by 5 bases, with 12 bases between the two germline ends. Written as DNA, the CDR3 is TGTGCCAGCAGCTTAGGATGGAGGTCCCACAATGAGCAGTTCTTC. Translated, it gives CASSLGWRSHNEQFF.

V gene TRBV28 combines with J gene TRBJ2-2; no clear D. V lost 3 bases and J 0 bases, leaving 8 bases between the germline ends. The CDR3 is made up of 15 amino acids. Germline CDR1 is MDHEN and CDR2 is SYDVKM. CDR3 bases: TGTGCCAGCAGTTTTTACCGGGCGAACACCGGGGAGCTGTTTTTT. Translation: CASSFYRANTGELFF.